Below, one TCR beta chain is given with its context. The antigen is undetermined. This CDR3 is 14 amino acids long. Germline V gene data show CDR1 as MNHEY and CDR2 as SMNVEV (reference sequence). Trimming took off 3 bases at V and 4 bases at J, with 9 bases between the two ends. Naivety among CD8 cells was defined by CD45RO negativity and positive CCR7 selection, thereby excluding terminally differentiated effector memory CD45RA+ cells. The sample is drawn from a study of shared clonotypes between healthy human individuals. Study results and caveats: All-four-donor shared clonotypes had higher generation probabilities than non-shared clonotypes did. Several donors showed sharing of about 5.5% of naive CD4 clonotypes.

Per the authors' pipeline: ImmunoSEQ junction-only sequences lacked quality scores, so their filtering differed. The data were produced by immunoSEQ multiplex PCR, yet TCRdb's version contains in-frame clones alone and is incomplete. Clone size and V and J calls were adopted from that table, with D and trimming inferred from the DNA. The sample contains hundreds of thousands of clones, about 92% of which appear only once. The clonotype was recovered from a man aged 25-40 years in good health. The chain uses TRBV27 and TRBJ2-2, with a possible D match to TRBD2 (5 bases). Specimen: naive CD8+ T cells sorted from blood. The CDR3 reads CASSFLGGTGELFF. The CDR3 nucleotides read TGTGCCAGCAGTTTCCTAGGAGGCACCGGGGAGCTGTTTTTT.